One and the same sample provided the 12 T cell receptor beta chains below, sequenced in a study of blood T cell repertoires in COVID-19. TCRdb's table, derived via immunoSEQ multiplex PCR, lists solely in-frame clones and lacks some. Of roughly 210,000 clones in the sample, around 80% are singletons; the top ten hold roughly a tenth. Sequencing input: peripheral blood. These receptors all stem from a woman older than 75 with COVID-19, enrolled during active disease.

This clone was seen a single time. The chain uses TRBV5-1 and TRBJ2-5; 8 nucleotides line up with TRBD1. The CDR3 length is 16 residues. Germline V CDR1 and CDR2: SGHRS, YFSETQ. The V segment lost 0 bases and the J segment 5 bases; nucleotides outside the gene matches: 9. The CDR3 is CASSLGQGTGLETQYF. The CDR3 coding sequence is TGCGCCAGCAGCTTGGGGCAGGGGACAGGTTTGGAGACCCAGTACTTC.

V is TRBV5-1 and J is TRBJ1-2, with D unresolved. V lost 4 bases and J 6 bases, leaving 13 bases between the germline ends. The CDR3 is 13 amino acids. Looked up from germline, CDR1 is SGHRS and CDR2 is YFSETQ. CDR3: CASSRGKVDGYTF. The CDR3 region has the DNA TGCGCCAGCAGCCGGGGTAAAGTGGATGGCTACACCTTC.

This clone came up once. The chain joins TRBV10-3 to TRBJ2-3; tentatively, D is TRBD2 (6 bases). Trimming removed 11 bases from V and 1 base from J, with 19 bases in between. The germline gives CDR1 ENHRY, CDR2 SYGVKD. This CDR3 contains 15 residues. CDR3 coding DNA: TGTGCCCTAGGAAGGGGAGGCGCGGGCACAGATACGCAGTATTTT. Protein: CALGRGGAGTDTQYF.

The rearrangement links TRBV5-1 to TRBJ1-1, with D perhaps TRBD1 (6 bases). The germline CDR1 and CDR2 sequences are SGHRS and YFSETQ. V was clipped by 6 bases and J by 1 base, with 13 bases between them. This CDR3 is 14 amino acids long. CDR3 DNA sequence: TGCGCCAGCACCGCGGGGGGGGCGAACACTGAAGCTTTCTTT. Protein product: CASTAGGANTEAFF.

V usage is TRBV6-5 and J usage is TRBJ1-2; no firm D call. The germline V gene has CDR1 MNHEY and CDR2 SVGAGI. CDR3 length: 13 amino acids. V lost 2 bases, J lost 6 bases, and 10 bases lay in between. DNA for the CDR3: TGTGCCAGCAGTTACGGGGAGTCGGATGGCTACACCTTC. Translated, it gives CASSYGESDGYTF.

The chain combines TRBV10-2 with TRBJ1-2, with a tentative D call TRBD1 (5 bases). Trimming stripped 4 bases from V and 8 bases from J, with 17 bases between. The CDR3 runs to 14 residues. Germline CDR1 is WSHSY and CDR2 is SAAADI. The CDR3 sequence: CASSAQGSSVGYTF. CDR3 bases: TGCGCCAGCAGTGCCCAGGGCTCTAGCGTCGGCTACACCTTC.

The V and J genes are TRBV29-1 and TRBJ2-5, with D maybe TRBD2 (6 bases). Between the trimmed V and J ends, which lost 7 bases and 1 base, there was a span of 13 bases. The CDR3 contains 13 residues. Germline V gene data show CDR1 as SQVTM and CDR2 as ANQGSEA. The DNA for the CDR3 is TGCAGCGCGAGGCGGGACTTCCAAGAGACCCAGTACTTC. This gives the protein CSARRDFQETQYF. Based on the CDR3 plus reference TRBV29-1 and TRBJ2-5, the full variable domain is SAVISQKPSRDICQRGTSLTIQCQVDSQVTMMFWYRQQPGQSLTLIATANQGSEATYESGFVIDKFPISRPNLTFSTLTVSNMSPEDSSIYLCSARRDFQETQYFGPGTRLLVL.

The gene calls are TRBV4-3 and TRBJ2-5, with 8 bases lining up with TRBD2. V shed 0 bases, J shed 0 bases, and the junction held 3 bases outside the gene matches. Germline V gene sequence: CDR1 LGHNA, CDR2 YSLEER. The CDR3 is 16 residues long. As DNA, the CDR3 is TGCGCCAGCAGCCAAGAGGGCGGGGGGCACCAAGAGACCCAGTACTTC. This encodes CASSQEGGGHQETQYF.

The chain carries TRBV4-1 and TRBJ1-1; 8 nucleotides agree with TRBD1. Trimming at V came to 1 base and at J to 11 bases, leaving 3 bases not matched to a gene. The CDR3 loop spans 12 amino acids. Germline CDR1 and CDR2: MGHRA and YSYEKL. CDR3 DNA sequence: TGCGCCAGCAGCCAAGCAGGGGGCCTTGCTTTCTTT. The encoded protein is CASSQAGGLAFF.

The rearrangement joins TRBV3-1 (or the pseudogene TRBV3-2) to TRBJ1-3; D possibly corresponds to TRBD1 (5 bases). The CDR3 covers 15 residues. V lost 3 bases to trimming and J lost 0 bases, with 9 bases between them. The germline V gene encodes CDR1 LGHDT and CDR2 YNNKEL (reference sequence). As DNA, the CDR3 is TGTGCCAGCAGCCACAGGGTGGGCTCTGGAAACACCATATATTTT. It yields the protein CASSHRVGSGNTIYF.

The V and J genes are TRBV18 and TRBJ1-1, with D maybe TRBD1 (5 bases). This CDR3 region has 14 residues. Germline assignment: CDR1 KGHSH and CDR2 LQKENI. Trimming removed 2 bases from V and 4 bases from J, with 11 bases in between. The CDR3 sequence is CASSPTQERTEAFF. CDR3 nucleotides: TGTGCCAGCTCACCAACACAGGAACGCACTGAAGCTTTCTTT.

The CDR3 sequence is CSASADRAPNYGYTF. The CDR3 coding sequence is TGCAGTGCTAGTGCGGACAGGGCCCCAAACTATGGCTACACCTTC. The chain couples TRBV20-1 to TRBJ1-2; 8 nucleotides line up with TRBD1. V shed 3 bases, J shed 2 bases, and the junction held 8 bases outside the gene matches. Germline V gene sequence: CDR1 DFQATT, CDR2 SNEGSKA (reference sequence). CDR3 length equals 15 residues.